This T cell receptor beta chain was sequenced in a study of PD-L1 blockade in urothelial cancer listed by TCRdb under 2017. Context from the whole study: All patients started therapy in about 2014 and received atezolizumab 1,200 mg intravenously every 3 weeks. Just over 28 patients had pretreatment blood TCR-seq, roughly 25 had at least one posttreatment blood collection, and roughly 25 had tumor TCR-seq. Durable clinical benefit was achieved by nine patients and was not achieved by 20 patients. In the same patients, whole exome sequencing and RNA sequencing of pretreatment tumors were performed in addition to TCR sequencing. An ECOG performance status of 0 or 1 was recorded for the patients, and 0 to 3 prior chemotherapy regimens had been received by the patients. About 90% of the 29 patients were identified as males with urothelial cancer of bladder origin, and a prior smoking history was reported by 18 of 29 patients. Somatic, immune and clinical correlates of response to PD-L1 blockade with atezolizumab in urothelial cancer were the focus of an exploratory multi-omic analysis. Blood samples were analyzed at 3 weeks after treatment start (second dose) and at 6 weeks after treatment start. Pretreatment tumor samples and matched peripheral blood, collected serially before and after atezolizumab treatment, underwent TCR sequencing. Blood samples yielded a median of around 130,000 T cells and 65,000 to 95,000 unique TCRs, with median clonality around 0.084. Progression-free survival longer than 6 months counted as durable clinical benefit, and TCR features were additionally tested against both progression-free and overall survival.

This specimen's time point label, interpreted: peripheral blood 6 weeks after treatment start. The cohort comprised around 31 patients with locally advanced or metastatic urothelial carcinoma treated at Memorial Sloan Kettering on a trial protocol. Peripheral blood mononuclear cells were collected pretreatment and during treatment, at between 1 and 8 total time points per patient. The Qiagen DNeasy Blood extraction kit was used to purify genomic DNA from total PBMCs and from tumor samples. PBMCs were collected pretreatment and during treatment, and were isolated and stored as previously described. The germline V gene provides CDR1 MGHRA and CDR2 YSYEKL. V and J are truncated by 0 bases and 4 bases respectively, leaving an intervening sequence of 13 bases. Inclusive of the bounding cysteine and phenylalanine, the CDR3 is 15 residues long. CDR3 DNA is the only sequence kept; it has 45 bases, read in frame from the first base.

Synthetic TCR analog templates were spiked into each PCR to estimate absolute template abundance from read counts. Using the immunoSEQ assay, TCRbeta CDR3 regions were amplified from genomic DNA with bias-controlled V and J gene primers. Sequencing of rearranged TCRbeta segments was performed at approximately 20X coverage. In the paper's pipeline: Sequencing errors were corrected by clustering, and CDR3s were annotated against IMGT so that V, D and J genes could be assigned. Downstream analyses used only productive TCRbeta rearrangements and left out out-of-frame or stop-codon sequences. Clonality was computed as one minus Shannon entropy normalized by the log of the number of unique productive sequences. Clones differing between time points or between blood and tumor were identified by Fisher's exact test with Benjamini-Hochberg correction at adjusted p below 0.01. TCRdb carries this immuneACCESS record with in-frame sequences only. Its versions omit some clonotypes, under half of them owing to an unresolved V gene in the studies checked, with the rest unexplained. From that table come the V and J calls and clone size; the DNA was used to work out D and trimming. The sample table lists approximately 25,000 clones, about four fifths of them with a count of one. The ten largest clones represent more than 1.5% of the sample.

Study-level results and caveats: Among patients with durable benefit, tumor-associated TCR clones showed greater expansion in peripheral blood 3 weeks after treatment started (n ≈ 24, p = 0.022). A pretreatment peripheral blood TCR clonality below the median was linked to improved progression-free and overall survival. Because the sample size was small (n of about 29) and many exploratory analyses were performed, the results are intended to be hypothesis-generating.

This clone was found a few times. Its recognized antigen is unknown. Base qualities are not recorded, but no much larger clone differs from it by a single base. Rearrangement joined TRBV4-1 to TRBJ2-7; a tentative D match to TRBD2 spans 6 bases. This clonotype was obtained from a man aged 70 or older with urothelial cancer. The sample here was PBMCs, taken around atezolizumab (anti-PD-L1) treatment. The CDR3 amino acid sequence is: CASSQERIGGYEQYF. The bases are TGCGCCAGCAGCCAAGAGAGGATAGGAGGGTACGAGCAGTACTTC.